This T cell receptor beta chain came from a study of shared T cell receptors in the human thymus. This clone was observed a single time. Sequencing was performed with immunoSEQ multiplex PCR; in TCRdb, only in-frame clones are kept and a portion is missing. The data show hundreds of thousands of clones, with about 90% seen just once and over 0.008% held by the top ten. This CDR3 has 13 amino acids. The V gene's germline CDR1 is ENHRY and CDR2 SYGVKD. The ends were cut back, 3 bases at V and 6 bases at J, with 11 bases in the middle. These data also formed part of another study, on human thymus T cells. As that report states: Thymic samples were excised during corrective heart operations.

The chain employs TRBV10-3 and TRBJ1-2; tentatively, D is TRBD1 (5 bases). This clonotype originated in a boy in the first two years of life with a congenital heart defect. Material: thymocytes. Here the CDR3 reads CAISDRGGDGYTF. CDR3 nucleotides: TGTGCCATCAGTGATCGCGGGGGTGATGGCTACACCTTC.